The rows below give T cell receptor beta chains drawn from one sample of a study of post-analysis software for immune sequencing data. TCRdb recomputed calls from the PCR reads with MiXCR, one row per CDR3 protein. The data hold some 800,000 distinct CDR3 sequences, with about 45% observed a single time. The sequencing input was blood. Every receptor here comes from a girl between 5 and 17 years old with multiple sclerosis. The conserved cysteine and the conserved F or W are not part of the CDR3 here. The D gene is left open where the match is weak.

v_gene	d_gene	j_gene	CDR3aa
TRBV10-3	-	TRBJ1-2	AIRGSSTPYGYT
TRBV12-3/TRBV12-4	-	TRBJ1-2	ASSLGQSGYT
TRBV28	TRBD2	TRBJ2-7	ASSTSASYEQY
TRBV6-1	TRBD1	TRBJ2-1	ASITRDRGYNEQF
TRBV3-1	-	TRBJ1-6	ASSQGRGNSPLH
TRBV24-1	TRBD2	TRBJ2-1	ATSDFPSGGGAGNEQF
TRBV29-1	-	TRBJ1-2	SVEIRDGYT
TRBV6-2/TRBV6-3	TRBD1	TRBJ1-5	ASSARQGNSNQPQH
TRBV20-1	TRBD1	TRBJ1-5	SASPGGSAYQPQH
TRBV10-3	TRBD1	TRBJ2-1	AISEGTGGYNEQF
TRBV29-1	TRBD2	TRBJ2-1	SVEEVSGRSYNEQF
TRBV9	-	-	ASSVVDESSSIQY
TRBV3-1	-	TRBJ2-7	ASSQESRVWDEQY
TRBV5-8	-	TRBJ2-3	ASSLLAYTDTQY
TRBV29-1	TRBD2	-	SVARGLAGDEQY
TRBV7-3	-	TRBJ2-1	ASRGQGNEQF
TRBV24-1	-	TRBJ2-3	ATSDTSGTGDTQY
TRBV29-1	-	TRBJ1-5	SVRMGTNQPQH
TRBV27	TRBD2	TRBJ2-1	ASCAGGPYNEQF
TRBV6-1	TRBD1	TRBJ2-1	ASSDRDRGNEQF
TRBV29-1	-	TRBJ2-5	SVVEGGETQY
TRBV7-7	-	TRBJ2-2	ASSNGGPGELF
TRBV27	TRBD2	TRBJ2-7	ASSFSSGAVSYEQY
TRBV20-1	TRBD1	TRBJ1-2	SARRDRNYGYT
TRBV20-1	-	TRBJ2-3	SARETNTDTQY
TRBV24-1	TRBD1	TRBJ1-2	ATSQPLGTGRRTNYGYT
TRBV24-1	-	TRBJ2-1	ATSVRGAYEQF
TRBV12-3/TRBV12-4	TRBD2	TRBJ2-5	ASSLGGSGIQETQY
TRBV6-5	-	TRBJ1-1	ASSYVAGRTEAF
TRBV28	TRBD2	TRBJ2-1	ATRTSGLGGNEQF
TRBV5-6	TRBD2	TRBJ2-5	ASSRGLGQETQY
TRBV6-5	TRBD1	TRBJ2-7	ASRQGNSYEQY
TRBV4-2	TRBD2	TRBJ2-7	ASSQDAAGTYEQY
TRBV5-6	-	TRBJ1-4	ASSFPGRAEKLF
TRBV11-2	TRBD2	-	ASSLWTSGNYEQY
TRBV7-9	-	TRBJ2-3	ASSPDGLSTDTQY
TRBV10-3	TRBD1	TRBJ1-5	AISSTGTDNQPQH
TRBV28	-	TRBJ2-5	ASSSLGAAQETQY
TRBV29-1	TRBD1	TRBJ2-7	STGTDYEQY
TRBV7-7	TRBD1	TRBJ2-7	ASSSNDRGPTYEQY
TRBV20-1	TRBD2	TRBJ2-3	SARSLAYTDTQY
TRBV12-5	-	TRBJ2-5	ASGSVSSETQY
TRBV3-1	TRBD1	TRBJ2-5	ASSDDRDPHARETQY
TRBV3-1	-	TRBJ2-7	ASSQDTPRGRDGYEQY
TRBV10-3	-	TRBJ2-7	AINAGQGYEQY
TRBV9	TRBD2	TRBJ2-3	ASSSREGPDTQY
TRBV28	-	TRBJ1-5	ASIEGGNQPQH